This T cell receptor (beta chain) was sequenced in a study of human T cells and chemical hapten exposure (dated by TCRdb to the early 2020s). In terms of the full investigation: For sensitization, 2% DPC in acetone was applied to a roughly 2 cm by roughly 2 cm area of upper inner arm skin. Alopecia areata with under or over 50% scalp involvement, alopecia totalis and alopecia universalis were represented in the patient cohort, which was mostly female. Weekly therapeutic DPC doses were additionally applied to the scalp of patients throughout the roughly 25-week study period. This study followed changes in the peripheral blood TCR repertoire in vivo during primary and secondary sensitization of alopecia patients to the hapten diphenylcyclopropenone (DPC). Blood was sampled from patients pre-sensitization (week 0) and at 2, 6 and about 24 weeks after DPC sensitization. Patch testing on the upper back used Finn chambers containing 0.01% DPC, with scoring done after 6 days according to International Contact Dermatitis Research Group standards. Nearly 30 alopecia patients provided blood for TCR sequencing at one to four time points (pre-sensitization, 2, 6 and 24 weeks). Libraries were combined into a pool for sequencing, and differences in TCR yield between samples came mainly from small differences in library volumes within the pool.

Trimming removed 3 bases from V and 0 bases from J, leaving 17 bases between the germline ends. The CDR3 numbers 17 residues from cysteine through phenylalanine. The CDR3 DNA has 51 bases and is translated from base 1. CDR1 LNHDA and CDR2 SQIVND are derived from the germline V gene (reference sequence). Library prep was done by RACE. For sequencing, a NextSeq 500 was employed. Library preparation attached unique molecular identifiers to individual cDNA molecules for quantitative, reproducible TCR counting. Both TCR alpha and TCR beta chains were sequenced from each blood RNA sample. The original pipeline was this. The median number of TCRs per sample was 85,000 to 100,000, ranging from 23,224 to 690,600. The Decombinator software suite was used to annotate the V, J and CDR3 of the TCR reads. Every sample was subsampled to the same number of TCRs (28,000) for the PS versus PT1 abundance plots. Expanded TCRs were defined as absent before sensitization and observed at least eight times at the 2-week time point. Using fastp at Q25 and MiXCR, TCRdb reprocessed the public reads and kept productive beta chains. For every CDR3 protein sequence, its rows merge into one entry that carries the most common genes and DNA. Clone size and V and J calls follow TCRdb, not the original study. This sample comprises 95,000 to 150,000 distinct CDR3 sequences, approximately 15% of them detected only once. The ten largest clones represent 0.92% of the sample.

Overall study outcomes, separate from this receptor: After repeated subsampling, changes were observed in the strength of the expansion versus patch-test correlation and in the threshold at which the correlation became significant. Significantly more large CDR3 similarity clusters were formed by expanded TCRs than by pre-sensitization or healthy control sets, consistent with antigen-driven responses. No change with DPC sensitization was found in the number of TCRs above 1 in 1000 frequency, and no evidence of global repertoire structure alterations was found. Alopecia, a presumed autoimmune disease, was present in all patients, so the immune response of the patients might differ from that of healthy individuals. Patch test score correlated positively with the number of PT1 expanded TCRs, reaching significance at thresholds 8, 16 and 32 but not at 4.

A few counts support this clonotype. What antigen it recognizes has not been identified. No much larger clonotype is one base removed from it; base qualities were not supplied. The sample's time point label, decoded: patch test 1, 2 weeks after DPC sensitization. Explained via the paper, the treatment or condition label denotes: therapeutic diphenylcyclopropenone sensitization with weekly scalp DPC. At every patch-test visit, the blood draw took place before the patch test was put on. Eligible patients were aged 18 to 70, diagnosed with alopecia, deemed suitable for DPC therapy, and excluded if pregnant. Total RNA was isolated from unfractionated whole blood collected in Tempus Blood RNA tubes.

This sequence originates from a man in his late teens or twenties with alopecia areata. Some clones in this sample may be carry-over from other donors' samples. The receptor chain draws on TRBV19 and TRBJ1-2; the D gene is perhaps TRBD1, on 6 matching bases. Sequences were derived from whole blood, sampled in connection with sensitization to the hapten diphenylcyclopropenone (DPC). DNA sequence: TGTGCCAGTAGTATCGGCTCCCGGGACATTTCTAACTATGGCTACACCTTC. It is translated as CASSIGSRDISNYGYTF.